Below, 20 T cell receptor beta chains from the same sample are listed, as sequenced in a study of T cell responses to AZD1222 COVID-19 vaccine. Here immunoSEQ multiplex PCR was the method, and the copy in TCRdb shows in-frame clones only, minus some. The sample holds about 96,000 clones; under 95% are singletons and the top ten take around 5.2%. The specimen comprised peripheral blood, sampled on day 0 of MenACWY control vaccination. These receptors were obtained from an adult in good health.

The CDR3 DNA sequence: TGTGCCAGCAGCTCCTCCCCCGGGACTGCAGCCTCTGGAAACACCATATATTTT. Amino acid sequence: CASSSSPGTAASGNTIYF. The chain carries TRBV7-9 and TRBJ1-3; tentatively, D is TRBD1 (5 bases). This CDR3 contains 18 residues. The V gene's germline CDR1 is SEHNR and CDR2 FQNEAQ (reference sequence). The ends were cut back, 4 bases at V and 0 bases at J, with 19 bases in the middle.

The chain combines TRBV28 with TRBJ2-3; 8 bases line up with TRBD2. This CDR3 is built from 15 residues. From germline, CDR1 is MDHEN and CDR2 SYDVKM. With V trimmed by 6 bases and J by 3 bases, 8 bases remained unmatched. CDR3 nucleotide sequence: TGTGCCAGCAGGCCGAGCGGGAGTCGGACAGATACGCAGTATTTT. Translating it yields CASRPSGSRTDTQYF.

The rearrangement joins TRBV19 to TRBJ2-2; D not resolved. Germline loops: CDR1 LNHDA, CDR2 SQIVND (reference sequence). The CDR3 is 15 residues long. V dropped 1 base and J dropped 5 bases, with 11 bases sitting between them. CDR3 in DNA: TGTGCCAGTAGTATAGCTCAGTTTGGGACCGGGGAGCTGTTTTTT. The encoded protein is CASSIAQFGTGELFF.

V usage is TRBV6-5 and J usage is TRBJ2-1, with no clear D. Deletions cut 0 bases from V and 0 bases from J, with 9 bases between. This CDR3 comprises 16 residues. In germline, CDR1 is MNHEY, CDR2 SVGAGI. DNA of the CDR3: TGTGCCAGCAGTTACTCTTCGGTTAGCTCCTACAATGAGCAGTTCTTC. Protein: CASSYSSVSSYNEQFF.

The J gene is TRBJ2-7, the V gene TRBV6-5; 9 nucleotides line up with TRBD2. Germline V CDR1 and CDR2: MNHEY, SVGAGI. Trimming took 6 bases from V and 2 from J; bases not matched to a gene: 8. The CDR3 is 15 amino acids. CDR3 sequence reads: CASRETSGAPYEQYF. The CDR3 nucleotides read TGTGCCAGCAGGGAGACTAGCGGTGCTCCCTACGAGCAGTACTTC.

This CDR3 is CASSLGSSGGRTDTQYF. The CDR3 nucleotides read TGCGCCAGCAGCTTGGGGTCTAGCGGGGGGCGCACAGATACGCAGTATTTT. This chain uses TRBV5-1 with TRBJ2-3, with TRBD2 identical over 11 bases. The CDR3 totals 17 residues. Losses at the gene ends were 0 bases for V and 1 base for J; bases not matched to a gene: 4. Germline lookup yields CDR1 SGHRS and CDR2 YFSETQ. The full variable domain, in which reference TRBV5-1 and TRBJ2-3 provide the parts outside the CDR3, is KAGVTQTPRYLIKTRGQQVTLSCSPISGHRSVSWYQQTPGQGLQFLFEYFSETQRNKGNFPGRFSGRQFSNSRSEMNVSTLELGDSALYLCASSLGSSGGRTDTQYFGPGTRLTVL.

The J gene is TRBJ1-4, the V gene TRBV25-1; unclear D gene. The CDR3 covers 14 residues. V was clipped by 3 bases and J by 5 bases, with 10 bases between them. Germline V gene data show CDR1 as MGHDK and CDR2 as SYGVNS. The CDR3 spells CASSEDGRNEKLFF. In nucleotides, the CDR3 is TGTGCCAGCAGTGAGGACGGACGGAATGAAAAACTGTTTTTT.

The V and J genes are TRBV4-3 and TRBJ2-7; tentatively, D is TRBD1 (5 bases). The ends were cut back, 5 bases at V and 0 bases at J, with 11 bases in the middle. CDR1 and CDR2 (germline): LGHNA, YSLEER. This CDR3 has 14 residues. The CDR3 loop reads CASSRGPGSYEQYF. CDR3 in DNA: TGCGCCAGCAGCAGGGGCCCGGGCTCCTACGAGCAGTACTTC.

This chain joins TRBV11-2 and TRBJ1-4; D unclear. Germline assignment: CDR1 SGHAT and CDR2 FQNNGV. Trimming left V 3 bases short and J 0 bases short, with 2 bases between. CDR3 length: 13 amino acids. The CDR3 sequence: CASSFATNEKLFF. The CDR3 coding sequence is TGTGCCAGCAGCTTTGCAACTAATGAAAAACTGTTTTTT.

V and J are TRBV7-2 and TRBJ1-1; D is unclear. Per the germline V gene, CDR1 is SGHTA and CDR2 is FQGNSA. The V end lost 5 bases, the J end lost 0 bases, and 19 bases lay between the germline ends. The CDR3 is 17 amino acids. CDR3 loop: CASSKTSSGLMNTEAFF. CDR3 coding DNA: TGTGCCAGCAGCAAAACTTCCTCCGGACTGATGAACACTGAAGCTTTCTTT.

This chain joins TRBV19 and TRBJ2-7; D possibly corresponds to TRBD1 (5 bases). The CDR3 runs to 14 residues. V was trimmed by 3 bases and J by 5 bases, leaving 14 bases between them. Germline V gives CDR1 LNHDA, CDR2 SQIVND (reference sequence). The CDR3 here is CASSIGDRVNEQYF. The CDR3 DNA sequence: TGTGCCAGTAGTATTGGAGACAGAGTCAACGAGCAGTACTTC.

The gene calls are TRBV11-1 and TRBJ2-1; D is perhaps TRBD1 (7 bases). The CDR3 has 15 amino acids. Germline CDR1 SGHAT, CDR2 FQDESV (reference sequence). Trimming shortened V by 5 bases and J by 9 bases, and 20 bases separated the two germline ends. The CDR3 nucleotides read TGTGCCAGCAGCCCCAGGGGGGACAAAAGTAGTGAGCAGTTCTTC. Encoded protein: CASSPRGDKSSEQFF.

V usage is TRBV6-5 and J usage is TRBJ1-1, with D unclear. V lost 0 bases and J 0 bases, leaving 8 bases between the germline ends. Germline-derived CDR1 and CDR2 are MNHEY and SVGAGI. The CDR3 contains 15 residues. In DNA form, the CDR3 reads TGTGCCAGCAGTTACTCGGTCCAGATGAACACTGAAGCTTTCTTT. Protein product: CASSYSVQMNTEAFF.

The V call is TRBV28, the J call TRBJ1-6; D ambiguous. Germline CDR1 reads MDHEN; CDR2 reads SYDVKM. This CDR3 comprises 14 residues. Trimming pared 3 bases from V and 9 bases from J, leaving 12 bases between. CDR3 coding DNA: TGTGCCAGCAGTTTCCCCTCCGCAGCTTCACCCCTCCACTTT. Translation: CASSFPSAASPLHF. Full variable domain (outside the CDR3, taken from reference TRBV28 and TRBJ1-6): DVKVTQSSRYLVKRTGEKVFLECVQDMDHENMFWYRQDPGLGLRLIYFSYDVKMKEKGDIPEGYSVSREKKERFSLILESASTNQTSMYLCASSFPSAASPLHFGNGTRLTVT.

The chain links TRBV5-4 to TRBJ1-2; TRBD1 might be the D (6 bases). The V end lost 0 bases, the J end lost 7 bases, and 16 bases lay between the germline ends. Germline V gene data show CDR1 as SGHNT and CDR2 as YYREEE (reference sequence). The CDR3 totals 15 residues. CDR3 sequence (DNA): TGTGCCAGCAGCTTGGAACAGGGAGGACGCTCTGGCTACACCTTC. Translation gives CASSLEQGGRSGYTF.

The chain uses TRBV3-1 (or the pseudogene TRBV3-2) and TRBJ1-5; D perhaps matches TRBD1 (6 bases). CDR3 length: 14 amino acids. The germline V and J ends were trimmed by 4 bases and 7 bases, with 14 bases remaining between them. CDR1 and CDR2 (germline): LGHDT, YNNKEL (reference sequence). CDR3 coding DNA: TGTGCCAGCAGCCCGTCATCAGGGGTCCAGCCCCAGCATTTT. Residues: CASSPSSGVQPQHF.

The chain employs TRBV2 and TRBJ2-3, with D possibly TRBD1 on 6 matching bases. There are 13 residues in the CDR3. Germline V lookup: CDR1 SNHLY, CDR2 FYNNEI. V was pared by 8 bases and J by 5 bases, with 14 bases between. The CDR3 DNA sequence: TGTGCCAGCGTACAGGGCGTTGGAGATACGCAGTATTTT. It codes for CASVQGVGDTQYF. The whole variable domain, remainder taken from reference TRBV2 and TRBJ2-3, is EPEVTQTPSHQVTQMGQEVILRCVPISNHLYFYWYRQILGQKVEFLVSFYNNEISEKSEIFDDQFSVERPDGSNFTLKIRSTKLEDSAMYFCASVQGVGDTQYFGPGTRLTVL.

V usage is TRBV28 and J usage is TRBJ2-2, with D perhaps matching TRBD1 or TRBD2 (5 bases each). Trimming cost V 5 bases and J 0 bases, with 10 bases left between them. The V gene's germline CDR1 is MDHEN and CDR2 SYDVKM. The CDR3 is made up of 15 amino acids. CDR3 in DNA: TGTGCCAGCAGTGTGGGGACGTCGAACACCGGGGAGCTGTTTTTT. Amino acids: CASSVGTSNTGELFF.

This clone was seen just once. The chain is built from TRBV6-5 and TRBJ1-2; D is uncertain. The CDR3 totals 15 residues. Trimming removed 2 bases from V and 4 bases from J, with 14 bases in between. CDR1 MNHEY and CDR2 SVGAGI come from the germline V gene. Here the CDR3 DNA reads TGTGCCAGCAGTTACGACATTGGAACAGTCTATGGCTACACCTTC. It is translated as CASSYDIGTVYGYTF.

A remark on this clone: A read error may produce the germline difference seen at one junction end. The chain has TRBV9 and TRBJ1-6; D is unclear. From germline, CDR1 is SGDLS and CDR2 YYNGEE. This CDR3 is 14 amino acids long. The CDR3 here is CASSVLDHNSLLHF. As DNA, the CDR3 is TGTGCCAGCAGCGTATTGGACCATAATTCACTCCTCCACTTT.